This T cell receptor (beta chain) comes out of a study of Ad26.COV2.S vaccination and SARS-CoV-2 variants (dated by TCRdb to 2020 to 2022). Regarding the research as a whole: Vaccine-arm donors came from COV1001, a multicentre, randomized, double-blind, placebo-controlled phase I-IIa trial of Ad26.COV2.S in healthy adults. TCRbeta repertoire sequencing was used to assess the specificity and breadth of SARS-CoV-2-reactive T cell receptors after Ad26.COV2.S vaccination. Blinding of investigators to trial group allocation was maintained during experiments and outcome assessment. The TCR-sequenced set comprised approximately 32 samples: about 19 Ad26.COV2.S vaccine recipients, 5 placebo recipients and 8 SARS-CoV-2 convalescent individuals. Dosing of Ad26.COV2.S was intramuscular, at either 5x10^10 or 1x10^11 viral particles, delivered as one shot or as two shots spaced 56 days apart. Participants in the trial were split at random into five groups of five each, receiving low-dose or high-dose Ad26.COV2.S once or twice, or else placebo on both occasions. Here is what the overall study found, with its caveats: Comparable non-spike TCR breadth was observed between vaccine and placebo recipients, consistent with only spike being contained in the vaccine. The study was not powered for comparison of responses between vaccine doses or regimens. According to the authors, total T cell responses may have been underestimated by the TCR breadth and depth analyses. Ad26.COV2.S recipients had higher spike-specific TCR breadth than placebo recipients (P = 0.0014). After vaccination, substantial breadth of spike-specific CD8+ and CD4+ T cell responses was reported.

The sample's treatment or condition label is to be understood as: over 15 received Ad26.COV2.S at low or high dose, single or two shots; about five received placebo; per-sample allocation not given. Repertoires of vaccine and placebo recipients were sequenced from samples taken on day 63 after the first injection. In Cohort 1b, around 25 adults aged 18-55 years were enrolled at a single site in Boston, USA, between 29 July and 7 August 2020. As a vaccine, Ad26.COV2.S was a replication-incompetent adenovirus type 26 vector that expressed a prefusion-stabilized SARS-CoV-2 spike protein derived from the original Wuhan strain. Concerning this clone itself: What antigen it recognizes has not been identified. Base qualities are not at hand, and no much larger clone is one base apart.

The immunoSEQ Assay was the method used to sequence TCRbeta CDR3 regions. After extraction, genomic DNA underwent amplification by bias-controlled multiplex PCR, followed by high-throughput sequencing. Concerning the study's data processing: To quantify the absolute abundance of every unique TCRbeta CDR3 region, sequences were collapsed and filtered. T cell fraction was estimated by normalizing TCRbeta template counts to usable DNA, which was measured by amplifying reference genes present in all nucleated cells. Repertoire TCRs were annotated as SARS-CoV-2-specific when V gene, CDR3 amino acid sequence and J gene were exactly matched to a known reactive TCR set. The reference SARS-CoV-2 TCR set was obtained from MIRA and was filtered for enrichment in COVID-19-positive ImmuneCODE repertoires, whereby public or cross-reactive TCRs were removed. Based on the MIRA antigens, annotated TCRs were further analysed at the level of specific ORF or position within ORF. Breadth was defined as the number of annotated unique rearrangements divided by the total number of unique productive rearrangements, and depth was defined as the summed frequency of the annotated unique rearrangements. Two-sided Wilcoxon rank-sum tests were applied when comparing TCR breadth between groups. Here the immuneACCESS table is served through TCRdb, limited to in-frame sequences with V and J called. Missing clones are a known gap in these copies; in checked studies unresolved V genes cover under half, and the rest lacks a known reason. The V and J calls and clone size come from that table; D and trimming were worked out from the DNA. The sample data list roughly 500,000 clones, and approximately 92% of these were observed just once. Of the sample, about 2.5% falls within the top ten clones.

From a lookup of the germline V gene, CDR1 and CDR2 are MNHEY and SVGAGI. V is cut by 5 bases and J by 2 bases, and the space between the germline ends is 13 bases. Spanning cysteine to phenylalanine, the CDR3 consists of 15 amino acids. CDR3 DNA only is kept here, 45 bases in frame from base 1. The chain is assembled from TRBV6-5 and TRBJ1-3; TRBD1 is a possible D gene, resting on 5 matching bases. Sequenced material: peripheral blood, taken in a trial of Ad26.COV2.S vaccine versus placebo. The source of this sequence is a person aged 18-60 years who received the Ad26.COV2.S COVID-19 vaccine or a placebo. The encoded CDR3 is CASSPQGSTGNTIYF. Read as DNA, the sequence is TGTGCCAGCAGTCCTCAGGGTTCTACTGGAAACACCATATATTTT.